The source of this TCR beta chain is a study of shared clonotypes between healthy human individuals. General study points: Naive subsets tended to show greater estimated richness than memory subsets.

Some 30,000 T cell genomes, or 200 ng DNA, went into the sorted-subset replicate PCRs. Method: immunoSEQ multiplex PCR; TCRdb's copy keeps in-frame clones and lacks some. The data hold approximately 1.9 million clones, with 93% observed a single time. Concerning this clone: The antigen remains undetermined.

CDR3 length equals 11 residues. From germline, CDR1 is MDHEN and CDR2 SYDVKM. Naive CD8 populations comprised CD45RO-negative cells positively selected for CCR7, excluding terminally differentiated effector memory CD45RA+ cells. The TCR originated in a man between 18 and 29 years old in good health. Some clones in this sample may be carry-over from other donors' samples. The sample consisted of naive CD8+ T cells from PBMCs. This sequence joins TRBV28 and TRBJ1-1; D gene ambiguous. The CDR3 loop is CVTGENTEAFF. DNA of the CDR3: TGTGTGACGGGTGAGAACACTGAAGCTTTCTTT.